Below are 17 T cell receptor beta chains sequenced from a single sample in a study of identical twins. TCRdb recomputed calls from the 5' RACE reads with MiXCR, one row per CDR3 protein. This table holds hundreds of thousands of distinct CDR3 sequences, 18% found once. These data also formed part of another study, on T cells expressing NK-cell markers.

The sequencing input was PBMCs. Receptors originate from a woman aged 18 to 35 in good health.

CDR3 nucleotides: TGTGCCAGCAGTTGGGCCGGGGGGCGTTTTGGAAATGAGCAGTTCTTC. This codes for CASSWAGGRFGNEQFF. The chain combines TRBV6-2 or TRBV6-3 with TRBJ2-1, with D tentatively TRBD2 (7 bases). This CDR3 is 16 amino acids long. V lost 4 bases, J lost 7 bases, and 20 bases lay in between. The germline V gene encodes CDR1 MNHEY and CDR2 SVGEGT.

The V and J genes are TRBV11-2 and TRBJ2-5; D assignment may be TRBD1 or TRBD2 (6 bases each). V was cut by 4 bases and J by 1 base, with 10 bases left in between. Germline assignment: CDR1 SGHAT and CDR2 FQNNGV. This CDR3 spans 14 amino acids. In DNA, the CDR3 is TGTGCCAGCAGCTGGGGGGCAGGCCAAGAGACCCAGTACTTC. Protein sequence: CASSWGAGQETQYF.

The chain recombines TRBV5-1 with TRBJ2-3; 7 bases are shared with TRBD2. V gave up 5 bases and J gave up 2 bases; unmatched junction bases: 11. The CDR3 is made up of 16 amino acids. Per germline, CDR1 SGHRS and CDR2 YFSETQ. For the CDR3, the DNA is TGCGCCAGCAGATCAGCAGAGGGAGGGTTCACAGATACGCAGTATTTT. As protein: CASRSAEGGFTDTQYF. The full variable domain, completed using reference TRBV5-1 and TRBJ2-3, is KAGVTQTPRYLIKTRGQQVTLSCSPISGHRSVSWYQQTPGQGLQFLFEYFSETQRNKGNFPGRFSGRQFSNSRSEMNVSTLELGDSALYLCASRSAEGGFTDTQYFGPGTRLTVL.

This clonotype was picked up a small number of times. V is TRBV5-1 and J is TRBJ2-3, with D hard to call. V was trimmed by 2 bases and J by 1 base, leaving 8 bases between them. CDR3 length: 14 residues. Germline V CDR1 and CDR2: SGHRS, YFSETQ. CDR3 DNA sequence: TGCGCCAGCAGCTTCTCCGACCGCACAGATACGCAGTATTTT. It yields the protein CASSFSDRTDTQYF.

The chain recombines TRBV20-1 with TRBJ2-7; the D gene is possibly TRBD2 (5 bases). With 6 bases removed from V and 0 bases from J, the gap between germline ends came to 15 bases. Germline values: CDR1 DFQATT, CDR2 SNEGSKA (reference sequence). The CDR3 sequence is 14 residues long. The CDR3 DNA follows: TGCAGTGCCCCGCCCAGCGGAGCCTCCTACGAGCAGTACTTC. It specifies CSAPPSGASYEQYF.

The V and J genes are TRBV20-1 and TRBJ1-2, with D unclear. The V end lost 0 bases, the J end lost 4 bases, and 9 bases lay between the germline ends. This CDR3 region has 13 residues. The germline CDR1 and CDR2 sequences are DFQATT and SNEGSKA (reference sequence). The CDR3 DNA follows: TGCAGTGCTAGAGATTATCGGTTCTATGGCTACACCTTC. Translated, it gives CSARDYRFYGYTF.

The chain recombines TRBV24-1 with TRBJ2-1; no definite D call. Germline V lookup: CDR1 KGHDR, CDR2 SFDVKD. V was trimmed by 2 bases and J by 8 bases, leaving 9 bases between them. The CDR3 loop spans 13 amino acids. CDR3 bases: TGTGCCACCAGTGATTCCCAGAGCGATGAGCAGTTCTTC. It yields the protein CATSDSQSDEQFF.

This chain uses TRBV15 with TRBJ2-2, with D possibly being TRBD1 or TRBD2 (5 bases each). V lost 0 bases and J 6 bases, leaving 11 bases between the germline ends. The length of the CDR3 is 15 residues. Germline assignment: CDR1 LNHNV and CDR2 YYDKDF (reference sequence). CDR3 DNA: TGTGCCACCAGCAGAGATGGGAGAGGGGCCGGGGAGCTGTTTTTT. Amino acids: CATSRDGRGAGELFF.

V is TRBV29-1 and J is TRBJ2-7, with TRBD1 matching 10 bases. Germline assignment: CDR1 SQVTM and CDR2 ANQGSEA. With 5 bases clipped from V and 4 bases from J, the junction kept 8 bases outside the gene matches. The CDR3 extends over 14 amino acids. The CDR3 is CSVCNPGQGYEQYF. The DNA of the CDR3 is TGCAGCGTTTGCAATCCGGGACAGGGGTACGAGCAGTACTTC.

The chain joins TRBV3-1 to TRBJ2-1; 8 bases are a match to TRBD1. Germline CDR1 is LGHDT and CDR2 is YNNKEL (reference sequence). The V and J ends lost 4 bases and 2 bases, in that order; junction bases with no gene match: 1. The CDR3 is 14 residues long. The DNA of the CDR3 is TGTGCCAGCAGCCGACAGGGGCCCTACAATGAGCAGTTCTTC. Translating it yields CASSRQGPYNEQFF.

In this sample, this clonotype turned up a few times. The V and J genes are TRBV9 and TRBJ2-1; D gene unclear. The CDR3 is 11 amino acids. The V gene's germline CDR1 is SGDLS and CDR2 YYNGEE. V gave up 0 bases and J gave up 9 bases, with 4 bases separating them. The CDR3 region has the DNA TGTGCCAGCAGCGTAGGGGTTGAGCAGTTCTTC. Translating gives CASSVGVEQFF.

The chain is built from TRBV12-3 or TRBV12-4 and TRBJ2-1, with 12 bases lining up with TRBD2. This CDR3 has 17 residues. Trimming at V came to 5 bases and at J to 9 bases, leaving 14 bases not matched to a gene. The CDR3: CASSVASGRAYLGEQFF. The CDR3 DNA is TGTGCCAGCAGTGTGGCTAGCGGGAGGGCCTACTTGGGTGAGCAGTTCTTC.

The DNA of the CDR3 is TGTGCCAGCAGCCGGCCCGGGACAGGCAATGAGCAGTTCTTC. This translates into CASSRPGTGNEQFF. The chain has TRBV14 and TRBJ2-1; TRBD1 matches at 8 bases. V lost 4 bases to trimming and J lost 6 bases; unmatched junction nucleotides: 5. Germline CDR1 is SGHDN and CDR2 is FVKESK. The CDR3 is made up of 14 amino acids.

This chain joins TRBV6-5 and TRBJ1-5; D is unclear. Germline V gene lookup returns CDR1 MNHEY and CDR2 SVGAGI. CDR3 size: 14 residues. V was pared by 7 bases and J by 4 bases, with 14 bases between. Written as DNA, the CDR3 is TGTGCCAGCACCGTTTCTTCGACTAATCAGCCCCAGCATTTT. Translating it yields CASTVSSTNQPQHF.

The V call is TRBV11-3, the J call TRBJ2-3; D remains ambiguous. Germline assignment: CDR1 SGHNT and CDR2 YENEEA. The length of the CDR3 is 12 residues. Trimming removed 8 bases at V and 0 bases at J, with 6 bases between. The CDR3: CASGHSTDTQYF. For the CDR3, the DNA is TGTGCCAGCGGCCATAGCACAGATACGCAGTATTTT.

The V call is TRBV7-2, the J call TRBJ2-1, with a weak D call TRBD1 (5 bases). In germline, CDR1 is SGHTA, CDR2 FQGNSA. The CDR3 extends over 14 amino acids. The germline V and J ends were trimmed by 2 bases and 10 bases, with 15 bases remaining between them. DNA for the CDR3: TGTGCCAGCAGCTTACTCAGGGCTCAAGGAGAGCAGTTCTTC. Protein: CASSLLRAQGEQFF.

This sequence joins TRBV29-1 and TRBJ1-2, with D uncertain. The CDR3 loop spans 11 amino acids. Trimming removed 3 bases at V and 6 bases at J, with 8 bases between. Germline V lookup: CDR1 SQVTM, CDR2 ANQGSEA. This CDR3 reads CSVEGNNGYTF. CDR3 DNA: TGCAGCGTTGAGGGCAACAATGGCTACACCTTC.